This is a list of T cell receptor beta chains from one sample in a study of identical twins. TCRdb used MiXCR to reprocess the 5' RACE reads, holding one entry per CDR3 protein. The sample lists 250,000 or so distinct CDR3 sequences, approximately 7.3% occurring once. These data also formed part of another study, on yellow fever vaccine responses in identical twins.

The sequenced sample consisted of CD8+ T cells sorted from blood. These receptors all stem from a woman younger than 30 in good health. Both conserved end residues are part of each CDR3. The D gene is left open where the match is weak. Clone size is shown for a subset of rows, as once, few, many or a class of expanded clone.

>TRBV20-1|-|TRBJ2-5|-
TGCAGTGCGTCCGACGGGGACCCAAAAGAGACCCAGTACTTC
CSASDGDPKETQYF
>TRBV5-1|-|TRBJ2-2|many
TGCGCCAGCAGCGTAGAAAACACCGGGGAGCTGTTTTTT
CASSVENTGELFF
>TRBV4-1|-|TRBJ2-1|many
TGCGCCAGCAGCCAAGATTTGGTGGCGCTTGAGCAGTTCTTC
CASSQDLVALEQFF
>TRBV19|TRBD2|TRBJ2-1|-
TGTGCCAGTAGTATAGGACTAGCGGCTAATGAGCAGTTCTTC
CASSIGLAANEQFF
>TRBV4-1|TRBD1|TRBJ2-5|few
TGCGCCAGCAGCCAACACGGACAGGCGTGGGAAGAGACCCAGTACTTC
CASSQHGQAWEETQYF
>TRBV24-1|TRBD1|TRBJ1-5|many
TGTGCCACCAGTGACAGGGGGAATCAGCCCCAGCATTTT
CATSDRGNQPQHF
>TRBV20-1|-|TRBJ1-3|many
TGCAGTGCTAGAGTGCCGACTGGAAACACCATATATTTT
CSARVPTGNTIYF
>TRBV20-1|TRBD2|TRBJ2-7|-
TGCAGTGCTAGAGCCGAGACTAGCGGGTACGAGCAGTACTTC
CSARAETSGYEQYF
>TRBV7-6|-|TRBJ2-7|few
TGTGCCAGCAGCCCGAATGGGTGGACCCAATACGAGCAGTACTTC
CASSPNGWTQYEQYF
>TRBV24-1|-|TRBJ2-1|many
TGTGCCACCAGCGGAACGGCCTGGGAGGTCTTC
CATSGTAWEVF
>TRBV5-1|-|TRBJ2-5|many
TGCGCCAGCAGGACCCAAGAGACCCAGTACTTC
CASRTQETQYF
>TRBV12-3/TRBV12-4|-|TRBJ2-3|many
TGTGCCAGCAGTTTTCAGCGGAGCACAGATACGCAGTATTTT
CASSFQRSTDTQYF
>TRBV6-1|TRBD1|TRBJ2-6|-
TGTGCCAGCAGTGAGCGACAGGGCTCTGGGGCCAACGTCCTGACTTTC
CASSERQGSGANVLTF
>TRBV29-1|TRBD1|TRBJ2-1|-
TGCAGCGTCCCCGGACAGGGGGGGTATGAGCAGTTCTTC
CSVPGQGGYEQFF
>TRBV5-1|TRBD2|TRBJ2-2|-
TGCGCCAGCAGCTACCTAGGACTAGCGGGACTTACCGGGGAGCTGTTTTTT
CASSYLGLAGLTGELFF
>TRBV11-1|TRBD2|TRBJ2-5|few
TGTGCCAGCAGCTTGGAGCCCCAGTCCACGGGACTAGCGGGAGAGACCCAGTACTTC
CASSLEPQSTGLAGETQYF
>TRBV29-1|-|TRBJ2-1|-
TGCAGCGTTGAAACGGGGGGCGTTGAGCAGTTCTTC
CSVETGGVEQFF
>TRBV20-1|TRBD1|TRBJ2-5|many
TGCAGTGCTAGTCGCCGGGACAGTGAAGAGACCCAGTACTTC
CSASRRDSEETQYF
>TRBV6-5|TRBD2|TRBJ2-1|-
TGTGCCAGCAGTTACGCACCGGGGGGTTACAATGAGCAGATCTTC
CASSYAPGGYNEQIF